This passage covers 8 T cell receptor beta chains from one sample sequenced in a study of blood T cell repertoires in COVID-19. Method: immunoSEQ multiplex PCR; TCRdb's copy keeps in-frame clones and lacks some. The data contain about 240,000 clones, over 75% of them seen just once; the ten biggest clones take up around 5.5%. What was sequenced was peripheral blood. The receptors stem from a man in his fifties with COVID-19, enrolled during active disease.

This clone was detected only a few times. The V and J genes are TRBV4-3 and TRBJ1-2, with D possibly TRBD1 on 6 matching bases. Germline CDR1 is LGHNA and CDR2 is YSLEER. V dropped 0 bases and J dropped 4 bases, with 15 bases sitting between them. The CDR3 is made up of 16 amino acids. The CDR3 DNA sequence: TGCGCCAGCAGCCAAGATTTAGGGGGGGGCTCCTATGGCTACACCTTC. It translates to CASSQDLGGGSYGYTF.

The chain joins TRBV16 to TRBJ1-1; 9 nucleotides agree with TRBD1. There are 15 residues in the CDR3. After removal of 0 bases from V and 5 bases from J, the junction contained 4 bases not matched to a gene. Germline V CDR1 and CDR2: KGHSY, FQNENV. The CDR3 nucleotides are TGTGCCAGCAGCCAATCGGGGACAGGGACAACTGAAGCTTTCTTT. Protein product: CASSQSGTGTTEAFF.

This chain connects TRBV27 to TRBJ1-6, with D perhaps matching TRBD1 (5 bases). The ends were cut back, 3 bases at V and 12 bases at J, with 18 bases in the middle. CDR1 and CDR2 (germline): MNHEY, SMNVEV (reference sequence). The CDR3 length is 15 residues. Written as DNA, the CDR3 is TGTGCCAGCAGTTTCGATGGGAGGGGTAATGAACCCCTCCACTTT. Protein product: CASSFDGRGNEPLHF.

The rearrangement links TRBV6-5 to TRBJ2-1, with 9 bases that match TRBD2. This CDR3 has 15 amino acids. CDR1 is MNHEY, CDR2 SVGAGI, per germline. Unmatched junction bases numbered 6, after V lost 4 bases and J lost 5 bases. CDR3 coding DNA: TGTGCCAGCAGTTGGAGCGGGGGGCCGAACAATGAGCAGTTCTTC. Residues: CASSWSGGPNNEQFF.

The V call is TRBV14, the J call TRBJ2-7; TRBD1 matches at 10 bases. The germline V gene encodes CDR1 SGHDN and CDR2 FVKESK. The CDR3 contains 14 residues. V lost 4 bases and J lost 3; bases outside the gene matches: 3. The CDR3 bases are TGTGCCAGCAGCCCCTGGACAGGGGGCTACGAGCAGTACTTC. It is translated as CASSPWTGGYEQYF.

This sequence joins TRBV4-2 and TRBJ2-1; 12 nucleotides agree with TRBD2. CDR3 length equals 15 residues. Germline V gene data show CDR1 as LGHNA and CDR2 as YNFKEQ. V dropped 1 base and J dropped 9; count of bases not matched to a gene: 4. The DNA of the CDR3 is TGTGCCAGCAGCCAAGGGCTAGCGGGGGGGGCTGAGCAGTTCTTC. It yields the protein CASSQGLAGGAEQFF.

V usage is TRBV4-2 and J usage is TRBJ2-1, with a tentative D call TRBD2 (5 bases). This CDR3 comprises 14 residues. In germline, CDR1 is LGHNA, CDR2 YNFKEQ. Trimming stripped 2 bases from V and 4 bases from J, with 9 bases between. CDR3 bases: TGTGCCAGCAGCCAAATTAGGGAGTACAATGAGCAGTTCTTC. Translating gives CASSQIREYNEQFF.

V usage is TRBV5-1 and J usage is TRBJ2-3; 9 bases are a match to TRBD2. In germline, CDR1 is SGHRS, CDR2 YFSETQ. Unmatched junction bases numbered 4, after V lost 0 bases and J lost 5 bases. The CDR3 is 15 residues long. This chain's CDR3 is CASSLVGSGGDTQYF. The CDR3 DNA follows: TGCGCCAGCAGCTTGGTAGGTAGCGGGGGAGATACGCAGTATTTT.